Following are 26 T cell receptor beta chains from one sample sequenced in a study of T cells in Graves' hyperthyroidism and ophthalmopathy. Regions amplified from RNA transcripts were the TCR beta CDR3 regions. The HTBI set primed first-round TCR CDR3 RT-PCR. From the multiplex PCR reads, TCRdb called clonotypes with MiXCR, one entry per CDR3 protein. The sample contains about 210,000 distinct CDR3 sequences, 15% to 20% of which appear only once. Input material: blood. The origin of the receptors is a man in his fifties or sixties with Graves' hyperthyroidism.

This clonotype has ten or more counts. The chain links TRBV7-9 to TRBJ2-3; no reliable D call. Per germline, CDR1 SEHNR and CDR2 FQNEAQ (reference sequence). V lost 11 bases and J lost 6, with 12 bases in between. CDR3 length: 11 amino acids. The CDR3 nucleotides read TGTGCCTTGGTCCCCCTGGATACGCAGTATTTT. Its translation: CALVPLDTQYF.

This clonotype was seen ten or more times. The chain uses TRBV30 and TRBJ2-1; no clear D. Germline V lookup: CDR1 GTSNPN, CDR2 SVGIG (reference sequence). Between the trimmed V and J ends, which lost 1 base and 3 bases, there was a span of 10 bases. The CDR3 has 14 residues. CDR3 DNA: TGTGCCTGGAGTGGTGGACGTCGCTACAATGAGCAGTTCTTC. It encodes CAWSGGRRYNEQFF. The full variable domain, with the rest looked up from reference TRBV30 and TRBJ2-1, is SQTIHQWPATLVQPVGSPLSLECTVEGTSNPNLYWYRQAAGRGLQLLFYSVGIGQISSEVPQNLSASRPQDRQFILSSKKLLLSDSGFYLCAWSGGRRYNEQFFGPGTRLTVL.

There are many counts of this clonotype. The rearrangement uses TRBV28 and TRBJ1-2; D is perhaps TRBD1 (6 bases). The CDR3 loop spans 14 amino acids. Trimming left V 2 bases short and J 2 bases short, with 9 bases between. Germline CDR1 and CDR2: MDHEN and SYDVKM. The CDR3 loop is CASSLPGGNYGYTF. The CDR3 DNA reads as TGTGCCAGCAGTTTACCCGGGGGCAACTATGGCTACACCTTC.

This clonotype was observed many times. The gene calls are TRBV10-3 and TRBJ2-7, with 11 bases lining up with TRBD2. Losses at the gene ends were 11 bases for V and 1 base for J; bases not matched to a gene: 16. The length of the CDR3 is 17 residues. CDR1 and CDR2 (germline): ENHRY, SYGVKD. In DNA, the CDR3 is TGTGCCGCGCAGGGGGGGATGACTAGCGGGAAGTCCTACGAGCAGTACTTC. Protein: CAAQGGMTSGKSYEQYF.

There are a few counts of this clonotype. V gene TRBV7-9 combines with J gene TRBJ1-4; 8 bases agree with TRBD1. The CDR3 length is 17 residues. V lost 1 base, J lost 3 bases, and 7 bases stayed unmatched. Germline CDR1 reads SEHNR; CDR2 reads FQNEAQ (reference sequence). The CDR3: CASSLGQGRTSNEKLFF. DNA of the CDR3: TGTGCCAGCAGCTTAGGACAGGGGAGAACTTCTAATGAAAAACTGTTTTTT.

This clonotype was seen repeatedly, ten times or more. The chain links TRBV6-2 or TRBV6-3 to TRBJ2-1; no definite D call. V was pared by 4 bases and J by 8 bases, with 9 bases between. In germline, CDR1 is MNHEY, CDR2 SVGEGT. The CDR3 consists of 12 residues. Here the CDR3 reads CASSSPQDEQFF. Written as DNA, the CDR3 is TGTGCCAGCAGTTCTCCCCAGGATGAGCAGTTCTTC.

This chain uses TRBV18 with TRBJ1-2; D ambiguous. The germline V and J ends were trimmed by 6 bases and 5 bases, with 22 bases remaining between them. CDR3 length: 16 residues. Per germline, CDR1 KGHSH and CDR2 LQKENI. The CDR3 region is CASSHSGGVTEYGYTF. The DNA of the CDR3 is TGTGCCAGCTCTCACTCCGGCGGGGTAACGGAATATGGCTACACCTTC.

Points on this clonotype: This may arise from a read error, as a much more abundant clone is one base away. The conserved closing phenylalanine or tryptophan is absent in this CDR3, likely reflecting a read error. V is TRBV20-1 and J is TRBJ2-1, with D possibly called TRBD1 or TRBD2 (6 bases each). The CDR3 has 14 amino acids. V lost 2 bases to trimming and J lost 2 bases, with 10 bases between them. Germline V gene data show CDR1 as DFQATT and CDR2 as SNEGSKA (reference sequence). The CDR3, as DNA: TGCAGTGCTAGAAGGGGGGTGACCTACAATGAGCAGTTCTCC. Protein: CSARRGVTYNEQFS.

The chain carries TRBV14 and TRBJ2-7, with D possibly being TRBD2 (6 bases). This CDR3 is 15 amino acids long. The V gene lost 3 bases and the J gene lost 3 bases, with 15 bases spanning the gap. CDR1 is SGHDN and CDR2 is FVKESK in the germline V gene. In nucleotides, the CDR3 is TGTGCCAGCAGCCAGACCGGAGGGGCCTACTACGAGCAGTACTTC. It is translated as CASSQTGGAYYEQYF.

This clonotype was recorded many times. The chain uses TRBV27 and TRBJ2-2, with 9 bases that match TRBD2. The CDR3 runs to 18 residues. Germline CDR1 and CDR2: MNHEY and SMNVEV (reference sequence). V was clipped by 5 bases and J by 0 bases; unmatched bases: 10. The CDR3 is CASSTKTSGAANTGELFF. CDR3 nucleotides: TGTGCCAGCAGTACTAAGACTAGCGGAGCCGCGAACACCGGGGAGCTGTTTTTT.

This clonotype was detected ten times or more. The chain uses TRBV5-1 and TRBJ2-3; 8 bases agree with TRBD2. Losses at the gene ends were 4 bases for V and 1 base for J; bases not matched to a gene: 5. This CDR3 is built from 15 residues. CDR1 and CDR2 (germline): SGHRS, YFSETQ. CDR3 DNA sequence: TGCGCCAGCAGCCCCGGGGGGGTTGGCACAGATACGCAGTATTTT. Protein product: CASSPGGVGTDTQYF.

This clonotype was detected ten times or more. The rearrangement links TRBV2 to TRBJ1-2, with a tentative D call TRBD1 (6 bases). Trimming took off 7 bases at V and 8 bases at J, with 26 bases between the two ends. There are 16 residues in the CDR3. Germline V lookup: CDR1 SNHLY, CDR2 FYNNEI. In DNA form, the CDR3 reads TGTGCCAGCACCCCACCCCGGACAGACTGGATATCGGGCTACACCTTC. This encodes CASTPPRTDWISGYTF.

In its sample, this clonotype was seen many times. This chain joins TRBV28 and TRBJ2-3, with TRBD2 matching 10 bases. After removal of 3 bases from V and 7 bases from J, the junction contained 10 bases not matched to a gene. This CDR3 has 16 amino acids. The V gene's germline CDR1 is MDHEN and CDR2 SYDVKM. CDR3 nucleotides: TGTGCCAGCAGTTTTAGGGGAGCGGGAGGGCCGAATACGCAGTATTTT. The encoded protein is CASSFRGAGGPNTQYF.

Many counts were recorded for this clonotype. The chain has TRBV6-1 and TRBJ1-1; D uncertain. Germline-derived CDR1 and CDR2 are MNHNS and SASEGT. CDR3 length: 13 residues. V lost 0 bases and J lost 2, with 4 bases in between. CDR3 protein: CASSEAHNTEAFF. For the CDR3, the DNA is TGTGCCAGCAGTGAAGCGCACAACACTGAAGCTTTCTTT.

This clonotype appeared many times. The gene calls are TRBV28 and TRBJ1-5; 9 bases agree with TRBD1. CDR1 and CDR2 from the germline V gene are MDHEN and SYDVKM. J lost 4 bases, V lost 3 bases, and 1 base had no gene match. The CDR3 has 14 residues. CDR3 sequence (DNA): TGTGCCAGCAGTTTTGGACAGGGGAATCAGCCCCAGCATTTT. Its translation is CASSFGQGNQPQHF.

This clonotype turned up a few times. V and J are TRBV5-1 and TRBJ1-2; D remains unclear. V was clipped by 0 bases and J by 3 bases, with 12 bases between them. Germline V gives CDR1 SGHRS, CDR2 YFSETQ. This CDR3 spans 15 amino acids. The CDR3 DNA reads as TGCGCCAGCAGCTTGGAAAGGGCAGACTACTATGGCTACACCTTC. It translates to CASSLERADYYGYTF.

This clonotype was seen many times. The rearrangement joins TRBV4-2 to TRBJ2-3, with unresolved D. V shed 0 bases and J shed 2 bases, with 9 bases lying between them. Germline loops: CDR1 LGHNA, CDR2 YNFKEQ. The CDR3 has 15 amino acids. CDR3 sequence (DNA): TGTGCCAGCAGCCAAGAAAGGCAGAACACAGATACGCAGTATTTT. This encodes CASSQERQNTDTQYF.

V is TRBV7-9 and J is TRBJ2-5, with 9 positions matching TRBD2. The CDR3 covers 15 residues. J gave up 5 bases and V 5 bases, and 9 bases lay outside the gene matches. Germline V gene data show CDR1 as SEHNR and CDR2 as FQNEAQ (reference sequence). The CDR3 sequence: CASSPRAGGGETQYF. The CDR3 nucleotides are TGTGCCAGCAGCCCACGGGCGGGAGGGGGCGAGACCCAGTACTTC.

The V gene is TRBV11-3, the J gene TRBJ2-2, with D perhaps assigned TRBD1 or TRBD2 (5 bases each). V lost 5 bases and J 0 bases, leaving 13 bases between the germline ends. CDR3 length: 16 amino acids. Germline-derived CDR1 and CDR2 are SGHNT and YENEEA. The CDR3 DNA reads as TGTGCCAGCAGCGACGGGGACGGGACGAACACCGGGGAGCTGTTTTTT. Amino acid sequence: CASSDGDGTNTGELFF.

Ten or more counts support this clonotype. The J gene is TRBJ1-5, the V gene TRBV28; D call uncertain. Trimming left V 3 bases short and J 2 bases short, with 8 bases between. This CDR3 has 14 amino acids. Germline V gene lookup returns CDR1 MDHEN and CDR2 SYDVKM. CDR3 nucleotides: TGTGCCAGCAGTTTTTGGGGTGGCAATCAGCCCCAGCATTTT. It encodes CASSFWGGNQPQHF.

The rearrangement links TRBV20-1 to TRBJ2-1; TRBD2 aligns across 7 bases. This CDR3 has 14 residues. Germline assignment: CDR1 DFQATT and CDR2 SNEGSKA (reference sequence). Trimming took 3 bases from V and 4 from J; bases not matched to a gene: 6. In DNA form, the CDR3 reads TGCAGTGCTAGGATCGGGAGGCCGTACAATGAGCAGTTCTTC. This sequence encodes CSARIGRPYNEQFF.

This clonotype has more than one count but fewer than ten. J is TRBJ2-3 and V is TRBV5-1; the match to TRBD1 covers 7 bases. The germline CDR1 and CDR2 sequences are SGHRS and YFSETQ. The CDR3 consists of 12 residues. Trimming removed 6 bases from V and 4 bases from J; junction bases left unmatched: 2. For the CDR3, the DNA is TGCGCCAGCAACAGGGGCGCAGATACGCAGTATTTT. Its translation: CASNRGADTQYF. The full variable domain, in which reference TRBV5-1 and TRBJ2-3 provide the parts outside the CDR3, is KAGVTQTPRYLIKTRGQQVTLSCSPISGHRSVSWYQQTPGQGLQFLFEYFSETQRNKGNFPGRFSGRQFSNSRSEMNVSTLELGDSALYLCASNRGADTQYFGPGTRLTVL.

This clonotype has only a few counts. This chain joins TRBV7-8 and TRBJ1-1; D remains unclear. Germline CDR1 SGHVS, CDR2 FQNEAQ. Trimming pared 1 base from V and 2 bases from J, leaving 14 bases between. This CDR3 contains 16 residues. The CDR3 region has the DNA TGTGCCAGCAGCTTAGGGGCAGGTGGTCAAAACACTGAAGCTTTCTTT. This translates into CASSLGAGGQNTEAFF.

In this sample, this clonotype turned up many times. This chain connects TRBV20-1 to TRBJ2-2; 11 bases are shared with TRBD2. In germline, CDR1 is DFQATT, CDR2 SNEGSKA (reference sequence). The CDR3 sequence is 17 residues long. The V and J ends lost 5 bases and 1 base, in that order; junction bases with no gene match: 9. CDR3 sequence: CSAAEAGTSGNTGELFF. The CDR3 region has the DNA TGCAGTGCTGCAGAAGCCGGGACTAGCGGGAACACCGGGGAGCTGTTTTTT.

In DNA form, the CDR3 reads TGTGCCAGCAGTTACTCTTGGGGGCGCGACGGGGAGCTGTTTTTT. Protein: CASSYSWGRDGELFF. The chain recombines TRBV6-5 with TRBJ2-2; D is perhaps TRBD1 (6 bases). V lost 0 bases to trimming and J lost 7 bases, with 12 bases between them. Germline-derived CDR1 and CDR2 are MNHEY and SVGAGI. The CDR3 length is 15 residues.

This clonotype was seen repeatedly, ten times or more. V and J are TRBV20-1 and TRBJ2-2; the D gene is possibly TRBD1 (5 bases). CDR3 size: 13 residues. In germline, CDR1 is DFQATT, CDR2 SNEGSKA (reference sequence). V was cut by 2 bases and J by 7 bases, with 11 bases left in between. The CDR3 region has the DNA TGCAGTGCTAGACAGGGTTCCGGCGGGGAGCTGTTTTTT. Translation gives CSARQGSGGELFF.